Reported below is one T cell receptor (beta chain). It has no known antigen specificity. No much larger clone is present one base from it, and per-base qualities are unavailable. V is shortened by 6 bases, J by 2 bases, and the region joining them spans 10 bases. The CDR3 has 13 amino acids, counting the end cysteine and phenylalanine. Only CDR3 DNA is held: 39 bases, read in frame from base 1. CDR1 is given as MGHRA and CDR2 as YSYEKL, both from the germline V gene. These data are taken from a study of ipilimumab plus nivolumab after autologous stem cell transplantation (dated by TCRdb to the early 2020s). About the study as a whole: A median of about five ipilimumab doses and under ten nivolumab doses was received by trial patients. The DLBCL cohort included primary refractory and relapsed disease, with 18-month progression-free survival of approximately 86% and 30% respectively. Patients with high-risk diffuse large B cell lymphoma, mature T cell lymphoma, or multiple myeloma undergoing autologous transplant were enrolled in the trial. The intent-to-treat population of the trial was made up of 35 to 40 patients. On the study overall, not on this receptor specifically: Combined checkpoint inhibition as post-transplant consolidation was concluded by the authors to appear tolerable. The authors stated that profiles of the T cell receptor repertoire, regulatory T cell phenotype and gut microbiota provided a biologic rationale for studying this approach further.

Libraries came from the immunoSEQ multiplex PCR assay. The immuneACCESS repertoire file appears here via TCRdb, limited to in-frame rearrangements. These files lack a portion of the clones; in checked studies, under half of the deficit traces to unresolved V genes, and the cause of the others is not known. The sample table holds tens of thousands of clones, of which more than 80% were seen once. The ten largest clones take up less than 2.5% of the sample. Checkpoint therapy was initiated 14 to 28 days after autologous transplant, and ipilimumab was administered at 1 mg/kg intravenously on day 1 of selected weeks. Nivolumab was administered at 3 mg/kg intravenously on day 1 of weeks 1, 4, 7, 10, and every two weeks through week 26. This was a Phase Ib clinical trial that tested ipilimumab plus nivolumab, given as combined checkpoint inhibition, for consolidation following autologous stem cell transplantation.

In this chain, TRBV4-1 is recombined with TRBJ2-5; confidence is insufficient to name the D gene. The sample in question was PBMCs, obtained in a trial of ipilimumab plus nivolumab as post-transplant consolidation. This TCR derives from a male donor with diffuse large B-cell lymphoma. This receptor has the CDR3 CASSWTLQETQYF. The DNA sequence follows: TGCGCCAGCAGTTGGACGCTACAAGAGACCCAGTACTTC.